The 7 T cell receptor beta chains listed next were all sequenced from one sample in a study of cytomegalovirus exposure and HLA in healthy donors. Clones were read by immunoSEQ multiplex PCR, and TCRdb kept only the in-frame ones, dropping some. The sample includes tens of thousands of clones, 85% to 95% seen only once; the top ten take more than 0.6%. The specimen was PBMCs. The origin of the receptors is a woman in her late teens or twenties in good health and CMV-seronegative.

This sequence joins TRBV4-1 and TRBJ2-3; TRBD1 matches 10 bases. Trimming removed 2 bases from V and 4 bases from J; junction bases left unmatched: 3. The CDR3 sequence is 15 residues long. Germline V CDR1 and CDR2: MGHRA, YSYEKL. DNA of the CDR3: TGCGCCAGCAGCCAACGGGACAGGGGAGCAGATACGCAGTATTTT. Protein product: CASSQRDRGADTQYF.

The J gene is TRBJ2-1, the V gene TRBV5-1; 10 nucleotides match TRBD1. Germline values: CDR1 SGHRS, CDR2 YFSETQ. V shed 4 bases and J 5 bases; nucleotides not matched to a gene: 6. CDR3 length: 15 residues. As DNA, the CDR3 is TGCGCCAGCAGCGTAATGGGACAGGGGAACAATGAGCAGTTCTTC. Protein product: CASSVMGQGNNEQFF.

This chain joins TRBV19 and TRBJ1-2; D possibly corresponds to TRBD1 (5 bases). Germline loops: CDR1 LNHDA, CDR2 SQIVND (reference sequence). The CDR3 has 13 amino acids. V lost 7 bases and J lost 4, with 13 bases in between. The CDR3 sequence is CASTVGGAYGYTF. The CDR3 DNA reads TGTGCCAGTACGGTCGGAGGGGCCTATGGCTACACCTTC.

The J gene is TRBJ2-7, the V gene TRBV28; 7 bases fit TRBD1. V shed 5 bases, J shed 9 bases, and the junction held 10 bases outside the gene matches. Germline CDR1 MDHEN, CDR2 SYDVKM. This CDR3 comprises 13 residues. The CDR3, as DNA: TGTGCCAGCAGTAAAGACAGGGTTCAGGCGCAGTACTTC. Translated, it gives CASSKDRVQAQYF.

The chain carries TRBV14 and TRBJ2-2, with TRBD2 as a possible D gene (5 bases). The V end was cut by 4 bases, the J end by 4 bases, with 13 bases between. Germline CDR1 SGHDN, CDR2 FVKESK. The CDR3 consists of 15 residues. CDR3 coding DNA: TGTGCCAGCAGCCCTACACCCGGAGGCACCGGGGAGCTGTTTTTT. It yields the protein CASSPTPGGTGELFF.

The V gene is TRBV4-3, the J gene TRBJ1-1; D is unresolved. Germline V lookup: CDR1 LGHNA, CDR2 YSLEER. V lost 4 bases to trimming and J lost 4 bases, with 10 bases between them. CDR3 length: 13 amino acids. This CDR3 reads CASSPQPGTEAFF. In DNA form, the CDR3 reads TGCGCCAGCAGCCCCCAGCCGGGCACTGAAGCTTTCTTT.

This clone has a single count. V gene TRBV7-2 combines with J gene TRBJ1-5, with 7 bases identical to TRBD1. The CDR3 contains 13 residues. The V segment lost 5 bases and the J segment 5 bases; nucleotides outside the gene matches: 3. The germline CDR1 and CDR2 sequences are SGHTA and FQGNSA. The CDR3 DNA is TGTGCCAGCAGCCCCGGACAGGATCAGCCCCAGCATTTT. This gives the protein CASSPGQDQPQHF.